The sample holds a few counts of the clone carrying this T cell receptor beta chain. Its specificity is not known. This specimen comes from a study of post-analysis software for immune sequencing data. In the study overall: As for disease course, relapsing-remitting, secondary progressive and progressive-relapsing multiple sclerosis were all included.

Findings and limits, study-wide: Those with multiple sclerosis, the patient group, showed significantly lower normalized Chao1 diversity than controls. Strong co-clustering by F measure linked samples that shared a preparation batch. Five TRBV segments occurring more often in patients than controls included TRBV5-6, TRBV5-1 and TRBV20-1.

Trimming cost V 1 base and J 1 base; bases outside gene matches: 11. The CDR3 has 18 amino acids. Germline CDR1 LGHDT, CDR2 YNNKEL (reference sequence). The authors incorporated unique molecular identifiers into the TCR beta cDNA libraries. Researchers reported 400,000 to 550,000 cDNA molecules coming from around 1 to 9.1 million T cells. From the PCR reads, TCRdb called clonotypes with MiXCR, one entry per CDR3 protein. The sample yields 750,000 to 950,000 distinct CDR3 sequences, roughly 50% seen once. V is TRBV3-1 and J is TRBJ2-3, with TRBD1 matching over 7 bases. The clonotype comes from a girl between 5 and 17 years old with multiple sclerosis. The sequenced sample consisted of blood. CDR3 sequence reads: CASSQVRCDRVCTDTQYF. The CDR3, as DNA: TGTGCCAGCAGCCAAGTGCGGTGTGACAGGGTTTGCACAGATACGCAGTATTTT.